This T cell receptor beta chain derives from a study of T-cell memory formation after mild COVID-19. Findings of the study overall: Specificity for SARS-CoV-2 was not confirmed among the second-wave clones peaking on day 37.

The TCR alpha and TCR beta cDNA libraries, bearing sample barcodes and UMIs, were generated by 5'RACE using constant-segment primers. TCRdb analysed the 5' RACE reads with MiXCR anew, one entry per CDR3 protein. The data show under 300,000 distinct CDR3 sequences, roughly 8% seen once. Per the germline V gene, CDR1 is LGHNA and CDR2 is YNFKEQ. V lost 0 bases and J 5 bases, leaving 16 bases between the germline ends. The CDR3 is 17 residues long. In the case of this clonotype: The antigen remains undetermined.

Material: PBMCs or a T cell subset sorted from them (not recorded which). The receptor was isolated from a man aged 18 to 29 who had mild COVID-19 (a few samples of this study predate the infection). Cell type and time point are not known. The gene calls are TRBV4-2 and TRBJ2-2; D is possibly TRBD1 (6 bases). CDR3 loop: CASSQEGDKRTTGELFF. The CDR3 nucleotides read TGTGCCAGCAGCCAAGAGGGGGACAAACGAACAACCGGGGAGCTGTTTTTT.